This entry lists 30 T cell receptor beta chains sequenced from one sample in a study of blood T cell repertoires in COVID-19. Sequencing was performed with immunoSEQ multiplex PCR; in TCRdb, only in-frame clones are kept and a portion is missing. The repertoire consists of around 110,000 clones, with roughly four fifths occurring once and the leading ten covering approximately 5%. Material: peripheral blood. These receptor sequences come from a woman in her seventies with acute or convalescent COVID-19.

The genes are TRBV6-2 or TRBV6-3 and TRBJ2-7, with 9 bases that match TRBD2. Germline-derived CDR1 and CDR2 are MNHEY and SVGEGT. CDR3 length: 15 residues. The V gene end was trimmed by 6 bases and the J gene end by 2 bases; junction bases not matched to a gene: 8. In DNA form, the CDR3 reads TGTGCCAGCAGCATGGGACTAGCAACAGCCTACGAGCAGTACTTC. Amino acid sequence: CASSMGLATAYEQYF.

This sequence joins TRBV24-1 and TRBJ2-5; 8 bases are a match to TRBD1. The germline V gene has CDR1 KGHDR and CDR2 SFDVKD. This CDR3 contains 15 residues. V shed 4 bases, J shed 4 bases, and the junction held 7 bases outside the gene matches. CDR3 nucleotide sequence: TGTGCCACCAGTGACGGCAGGGGGCGCGGAGAGACCCAGTACTTC. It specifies CATSDGRGRGETQYF.

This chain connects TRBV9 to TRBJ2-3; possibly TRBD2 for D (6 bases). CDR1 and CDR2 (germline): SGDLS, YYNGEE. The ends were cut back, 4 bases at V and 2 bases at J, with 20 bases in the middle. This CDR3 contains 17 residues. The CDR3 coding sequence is TGTGCCAGCAGCTTAACCACTAGCAATAAAAACACAGATACGCAGTATTTT. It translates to CASSLTTSNKNTDTQYF.

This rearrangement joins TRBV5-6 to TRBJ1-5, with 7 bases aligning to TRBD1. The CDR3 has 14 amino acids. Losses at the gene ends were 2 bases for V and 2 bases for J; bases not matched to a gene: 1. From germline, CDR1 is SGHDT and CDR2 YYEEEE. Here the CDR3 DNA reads TGTGCCAGCAGCTTCGGACAGGGCAATCAGCCCCAGCATTTT. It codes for CASSFGQGNQPQHF.

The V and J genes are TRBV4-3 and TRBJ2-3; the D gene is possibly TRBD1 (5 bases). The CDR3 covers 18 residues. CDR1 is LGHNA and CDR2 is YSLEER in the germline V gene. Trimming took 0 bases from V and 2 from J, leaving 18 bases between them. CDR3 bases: TGCGCCAGCAGCCAAGAAGGGGTGGGCAGGGTAAACACAGATACGCAGTATTTT. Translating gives CASSQEGVGRVNTDTQYF.

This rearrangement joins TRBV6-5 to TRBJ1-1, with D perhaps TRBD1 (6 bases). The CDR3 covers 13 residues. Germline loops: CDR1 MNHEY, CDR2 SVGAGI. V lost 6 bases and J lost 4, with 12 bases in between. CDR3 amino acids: CASSTGRGTEAFF. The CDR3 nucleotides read TGTGCCAGCAGCACAGGGAGGGGCACTGAAGCTTTCTTT.

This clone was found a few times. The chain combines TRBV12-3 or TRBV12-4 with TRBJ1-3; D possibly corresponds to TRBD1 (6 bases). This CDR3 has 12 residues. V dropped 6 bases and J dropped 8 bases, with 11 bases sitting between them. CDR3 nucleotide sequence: TGTGCCAGCAGAACAGGGTTGGACACCATATATTTT. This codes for CASRTGLDTIYF.

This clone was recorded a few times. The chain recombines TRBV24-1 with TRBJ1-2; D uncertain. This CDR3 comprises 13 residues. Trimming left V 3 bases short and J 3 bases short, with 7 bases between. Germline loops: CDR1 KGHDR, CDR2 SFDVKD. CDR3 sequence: CATSDPLHYGYTF. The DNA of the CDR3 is TGTGCCACCAGTGATCCCCTTCACTATGGCTACACCTTC.

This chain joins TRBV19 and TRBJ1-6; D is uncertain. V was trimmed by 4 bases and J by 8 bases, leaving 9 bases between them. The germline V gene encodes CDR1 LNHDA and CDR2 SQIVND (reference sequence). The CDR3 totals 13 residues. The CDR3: CASSTRDYSPLHF. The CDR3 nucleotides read TGTGCCAGTAGTACCCGGGATTATTCACCCCTCCACTTT.

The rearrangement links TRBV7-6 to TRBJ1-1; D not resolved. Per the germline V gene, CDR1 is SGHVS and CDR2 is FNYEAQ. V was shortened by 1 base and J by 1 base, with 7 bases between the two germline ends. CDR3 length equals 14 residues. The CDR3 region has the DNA TGTGCCAGCAGCTTAGGGGCAGCGAACACTGAAGCTTTCTTT. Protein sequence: CASSLGAANTEAFF.

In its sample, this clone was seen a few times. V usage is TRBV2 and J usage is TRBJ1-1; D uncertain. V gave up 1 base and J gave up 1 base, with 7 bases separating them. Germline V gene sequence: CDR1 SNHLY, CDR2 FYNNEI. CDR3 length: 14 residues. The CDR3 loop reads CASSEGYRNTEAFF. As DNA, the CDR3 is TGTGCCAGCAGTGAAGGGTATAGGAACACTGAAGCTTTCTTT.

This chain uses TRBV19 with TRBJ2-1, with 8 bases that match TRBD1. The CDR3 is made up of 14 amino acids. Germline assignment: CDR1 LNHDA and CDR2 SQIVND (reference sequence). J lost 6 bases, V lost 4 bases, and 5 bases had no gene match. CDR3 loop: CASSRTGYVNEQFF. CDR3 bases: TGTGCCAGTAGTAGGACAGGGTATGTCAATGAGCAGTTCTTC.

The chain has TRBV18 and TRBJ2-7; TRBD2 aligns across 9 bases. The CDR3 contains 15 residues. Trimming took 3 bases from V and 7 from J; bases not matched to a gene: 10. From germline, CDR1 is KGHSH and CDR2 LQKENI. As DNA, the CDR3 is TGTGCCAGCTCACCTAGCGGGGGCCCCTTGGGGGAGCAGTACGTC. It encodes CASSPSGGPLGEQYV.

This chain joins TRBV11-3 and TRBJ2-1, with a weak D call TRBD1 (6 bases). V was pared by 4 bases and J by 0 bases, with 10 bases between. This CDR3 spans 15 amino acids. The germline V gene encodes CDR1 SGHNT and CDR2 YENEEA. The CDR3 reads CASSSTGSSYNEQFF. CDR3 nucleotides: TGTGCCAGCAGCTCTACAGGGAGCTCCTACAATGAGCAGTTCTTC.

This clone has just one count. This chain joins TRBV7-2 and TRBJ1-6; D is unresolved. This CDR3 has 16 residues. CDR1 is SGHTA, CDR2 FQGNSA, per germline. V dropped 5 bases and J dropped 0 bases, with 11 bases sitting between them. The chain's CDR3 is CASSRHLSSYNSPLHF. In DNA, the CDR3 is TGTGCCAGCAGCAGACACCTCAGCTCCTATAATTCACCCCTCCACTTT.

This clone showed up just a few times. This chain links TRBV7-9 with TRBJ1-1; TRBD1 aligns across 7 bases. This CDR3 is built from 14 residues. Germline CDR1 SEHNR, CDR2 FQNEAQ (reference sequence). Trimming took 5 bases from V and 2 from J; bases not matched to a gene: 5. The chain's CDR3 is CASSPGTANTEAFF. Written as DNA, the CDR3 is TGTGCCAGCAGCCCCGGGACAGCTAACACTGAAGCTTTCTTT. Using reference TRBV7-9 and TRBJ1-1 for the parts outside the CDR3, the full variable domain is DTGVSQNPRHKITKRGQNVTFRCDPISEHNRLYWYRQTLGQGPEFLTYFQNEAQLEKSRLLSDRFSAERPKGSFSTLEIQRTEQGDSAMYLCASSPGTANTEAFFGQGTRLTVV.

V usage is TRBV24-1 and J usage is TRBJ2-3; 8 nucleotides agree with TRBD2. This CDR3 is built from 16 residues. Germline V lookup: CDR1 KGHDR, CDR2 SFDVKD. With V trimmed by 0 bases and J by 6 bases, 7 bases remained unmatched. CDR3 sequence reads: CATSDLRSGGPDTQYF. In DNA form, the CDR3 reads TGTGCCACCAGTGATTTGCGTTCGGGGGGGCCTGATACGCAGTATTTT.

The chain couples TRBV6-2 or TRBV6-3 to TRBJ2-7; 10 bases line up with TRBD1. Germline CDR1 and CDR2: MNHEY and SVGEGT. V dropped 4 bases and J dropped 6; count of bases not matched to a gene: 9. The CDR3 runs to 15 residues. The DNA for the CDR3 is TGTGCCAGCAGTTCCGGGACAGGGGCCATCGGCGAGCAGTACGTC. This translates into CASSSGTGAIGEQYV.

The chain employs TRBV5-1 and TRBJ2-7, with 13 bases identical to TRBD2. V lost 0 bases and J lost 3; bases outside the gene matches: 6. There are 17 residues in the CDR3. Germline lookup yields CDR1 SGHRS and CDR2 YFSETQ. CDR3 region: CASSLAVGLAGNYEQYF. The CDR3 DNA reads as TGCGCCAGCAGCTTGGCCGTGGGACTAGCGGGAAACTACGAGCAGTACTTC. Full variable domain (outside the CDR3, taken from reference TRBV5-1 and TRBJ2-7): KAGVTQTPRYLIKTRGQQVTLSCSPISGHRSVSWYQQTPGQGLQFLFEYFSETQRNKGNFPGRFSGRQFSNSRSEMNVSTLELGDSALYLCASSLAVGLAGNYEQYFGPGTRLTVT.

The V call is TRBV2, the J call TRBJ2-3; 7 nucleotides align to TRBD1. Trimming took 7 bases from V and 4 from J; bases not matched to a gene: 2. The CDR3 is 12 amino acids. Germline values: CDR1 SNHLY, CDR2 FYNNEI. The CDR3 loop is CASNTGADTQYF. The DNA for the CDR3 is TGTGCCAGCAATACAGGGGCAGATACGCAGTATTTT.

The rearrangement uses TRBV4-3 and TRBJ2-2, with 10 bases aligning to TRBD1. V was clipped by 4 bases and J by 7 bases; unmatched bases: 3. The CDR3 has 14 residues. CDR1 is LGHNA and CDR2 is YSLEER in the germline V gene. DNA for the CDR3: TGCGCCAGCAGCCGGGGACAGGGGTTCGGGGAGCTGTTTTTT. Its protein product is CASSRGQGFGELFF.

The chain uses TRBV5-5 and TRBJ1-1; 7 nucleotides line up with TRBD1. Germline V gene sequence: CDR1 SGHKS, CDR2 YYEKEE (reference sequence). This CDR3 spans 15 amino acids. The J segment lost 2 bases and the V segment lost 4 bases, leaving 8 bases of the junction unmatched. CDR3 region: CASSRQGAGNTEAFF. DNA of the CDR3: TGTGCCAGCAGCCGACAGGGAGCTGGAAACACTGAAGCTTTCTTT. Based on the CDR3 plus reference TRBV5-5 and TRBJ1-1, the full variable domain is DAGVTQSPTHLIKTRGQQVTLRCSPISGHKSVSWYQQVLGQGPQFIFQYYEKEERGRGNFPDRFSARQFPNYSSELNVNALLLGDSALYLCASSRQGAGNTEAFFGQGTRLTVV.

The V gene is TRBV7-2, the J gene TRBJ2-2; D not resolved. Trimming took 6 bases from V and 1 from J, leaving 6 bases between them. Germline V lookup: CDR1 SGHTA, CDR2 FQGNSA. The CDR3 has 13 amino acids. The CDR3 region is CASRPGNTGELFF. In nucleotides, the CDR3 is TGTGCCAGCAGGCCCGGGAACACCGGGGAGCTGTTTTTT.

The CDR3 region is CSASPQGDGTEAFF. CDR3 nucleotide sequence: TGCAGTGCTAGTCCACAGGGCGATGGCACTGAAGCTTTCTTT. The genes are TRBV20-1 and TRBJ1-1, with D maybe TRBD1 (6 bases). This CDR3 is built from 14 residues. V lost 3 bases and J 4 bases, leaving 15 bases between the germline ends. Germline V gene data show CDR1 as DFQATT and CDR2 as SNEGSKA (reference sequence).

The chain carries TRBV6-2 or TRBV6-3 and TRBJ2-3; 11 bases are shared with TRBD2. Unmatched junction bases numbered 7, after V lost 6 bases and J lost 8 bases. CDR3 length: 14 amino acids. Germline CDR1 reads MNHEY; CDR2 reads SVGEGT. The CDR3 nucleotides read TGTGCCAGCAGCCCCACTAGCGGGGGAGTTACGCAGTATTTT. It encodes CASSPTSGGVTQYF.

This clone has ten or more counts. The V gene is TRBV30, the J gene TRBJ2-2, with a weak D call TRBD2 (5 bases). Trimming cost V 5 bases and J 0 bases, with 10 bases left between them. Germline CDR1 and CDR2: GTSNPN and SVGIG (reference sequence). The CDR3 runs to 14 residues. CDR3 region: CAWGSGTNTGELFF. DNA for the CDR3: TGTGCCTGGGGGTCCGGGACGAACACCGGGGAGCTGTTTTTT. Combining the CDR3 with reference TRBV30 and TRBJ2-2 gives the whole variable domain SQTIHQWPATLVQPVGSPLSLECTVEGTSNPNLYWYRQAAGRGLQLLFYSVGIGQISSEVPQNLSASRPQDRQFILSSKKLLLSDSGFYLCAWGSGTNTGELFFGEGSRLTVL.

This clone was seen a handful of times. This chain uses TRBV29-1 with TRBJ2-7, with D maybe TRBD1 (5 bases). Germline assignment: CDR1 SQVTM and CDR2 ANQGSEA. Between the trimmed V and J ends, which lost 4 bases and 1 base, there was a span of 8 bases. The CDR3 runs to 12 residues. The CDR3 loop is CSVARQSYEQYF. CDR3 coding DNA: TGCAGCGTTGCCAGACAGTCCTACGAGCAGTACTTC.

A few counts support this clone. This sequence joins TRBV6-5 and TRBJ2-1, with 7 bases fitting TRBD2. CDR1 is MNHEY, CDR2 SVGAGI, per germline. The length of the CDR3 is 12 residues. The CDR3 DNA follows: TGTGCAGTTGGGAGCGGGAACAATGAGCAGTTCTTC. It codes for CAVGSGNNEQFF.

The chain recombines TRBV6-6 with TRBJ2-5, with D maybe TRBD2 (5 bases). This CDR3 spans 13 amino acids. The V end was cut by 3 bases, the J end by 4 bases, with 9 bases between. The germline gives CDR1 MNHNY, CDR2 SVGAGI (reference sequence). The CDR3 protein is CASSYTSRETQYF. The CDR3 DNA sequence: TGTGCCAGCAGTTATACTAGTCGAGAGACCCAGTACTTC.

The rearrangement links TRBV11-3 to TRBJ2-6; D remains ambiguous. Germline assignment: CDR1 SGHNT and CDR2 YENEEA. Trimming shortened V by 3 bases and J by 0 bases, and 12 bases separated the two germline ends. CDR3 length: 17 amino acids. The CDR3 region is CASSLLGLFSGANVLTF. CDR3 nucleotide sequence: TGTGCCAGCAGCTTGCTGGGCTTGTTCTCTGGGGCCAACGTCCTGACTTTC. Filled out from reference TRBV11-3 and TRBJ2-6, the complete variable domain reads EAGVVQSPRYKIIEKKQPVAFWCNPISGHNTLYWYLQNLGQGPELLIRYENEEAVDDSQLPKDRFSAERLKGVDSTLKIQPAELGDSAVYLCASSLLGLFSGANVLTFGAGSRLTVL.